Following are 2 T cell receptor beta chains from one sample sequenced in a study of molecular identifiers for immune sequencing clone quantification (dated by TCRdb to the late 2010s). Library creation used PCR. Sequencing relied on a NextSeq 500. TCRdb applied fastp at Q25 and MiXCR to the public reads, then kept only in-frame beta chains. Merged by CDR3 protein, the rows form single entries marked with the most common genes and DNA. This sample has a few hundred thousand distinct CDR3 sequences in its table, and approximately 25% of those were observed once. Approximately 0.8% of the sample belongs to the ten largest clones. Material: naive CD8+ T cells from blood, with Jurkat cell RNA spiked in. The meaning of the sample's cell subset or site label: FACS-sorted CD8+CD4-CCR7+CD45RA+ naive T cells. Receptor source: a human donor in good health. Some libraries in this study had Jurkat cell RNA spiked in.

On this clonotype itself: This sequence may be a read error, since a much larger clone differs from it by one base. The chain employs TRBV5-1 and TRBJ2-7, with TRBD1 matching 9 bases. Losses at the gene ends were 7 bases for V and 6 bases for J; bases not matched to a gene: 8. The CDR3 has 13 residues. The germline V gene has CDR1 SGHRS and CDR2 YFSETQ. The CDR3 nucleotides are TGCGCCAGCGGCTACGGGACAGGGACCGAGCAGTACTTC. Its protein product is CASGYGTGTEQYF.

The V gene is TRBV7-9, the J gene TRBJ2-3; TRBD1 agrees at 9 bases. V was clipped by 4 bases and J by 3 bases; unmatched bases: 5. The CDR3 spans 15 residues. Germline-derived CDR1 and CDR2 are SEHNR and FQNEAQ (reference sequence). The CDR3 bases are TGTGCCAGCAGCTCCGGACAGGGGTTGACAGATACGCAGTATTTT. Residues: CASSSGQGLTDTQYF. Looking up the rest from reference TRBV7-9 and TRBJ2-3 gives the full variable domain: DTGVSQNPRHKITKRGQNVTFRCDPISEHNRLYWYRQTLGQGPEFLTYFQNEAQLEKSRLLSDRFSAERPKGSFSTLEIQRTEQGDSAMYLCASSSGQGLTDTQYFGPGTRLTVL.